One sample yielded the 26 T cell receptor beta chains listed below, sequenced in a study of blood T cell repertoires in COVID-19. Sequencing used immunoSEQ multiplex PCR; TCRdb keeps in-frame clones, though not all of them. The table includes around 87,000 clones, approximately 77% detected once. The sequencing sample was made of peripheral blood. Every receptor here comes from a woman of 80 years or more with acute or convalescent COVID-19.

The rearrangement uses TRBV6-5 and TRBJ1-2; perhaps TRBD1 as D (5 bases). The CDR3 consists of 14 residues. V was pared by 6 bases and J by 4 bases, with 15 bases between. Germline assignment: CDR1 MNHEY and CDR2 SVGAGI. CDR3 sequence reads: CASSPTQGGYGYTF. In DNA, the CDR3 is TGTGCCAGCAGCCCCACCCAGGGAGGCTATGGCTACACCTTC.

The CDR3 reads CASSSYYAGTEAFF. CDR3 nucleotide sequence: TGTGCCAGCAGCTCCTATTATGCGGGCACTGAAGCTTTCTTT. The chain links TRBV7-9 to TRBJ1-1, with D uncertain. V gave up 4 bases and J gave up 4 bases, with 13 bases separating them. CDR3 length: 14 residues. The V gene's germline CDR1 is SEHNR and CDR2 FQNEAQ (reference sequence).

This chain links TRBV11-2 with TRBJ1-1; D perhaps matches TRBD1 (5 bases). Trimming cost V 1 base and J 3 bases, with 12 bases left between them. This CDR3 is 15 amino acids long. Germline V gene data show CDR1 as SGHAT and CDR2 as FQNNGV. The CDR3 region is CASSLAGGGDTEAFF. The CDR3 DNA is TGTGCCAGCAGCTTAGCGGGGGGGGGAGACACTGAAGCTTTCTTT.

This sequence joins TRBV28 and TRBJ1-2; the D gene is possibly TRBD1 (6 bases). CDR1 is MDHEN and CDR2 is SYDVKM in the germline V gene. The CDR3 sequence is 13 residues long. The V gene lost 4 bases and the J gene lost 8 bases, with 14 bases spanning the gap. The CDR3 DNA follows: TGTGCCAGCAGTTCAGGGGAAAAGGAGGGCTACACCTTC. Protein sequence: CASSSGEKEGYTF.

CDR3 sequence: CATGGTGGAGTEAFF. DNA for the CDR3: TGTGCCACAGGGGGGACAGGGGGCGCGGGGACTGAAGCTTTCTTT. The genes are TRBV6-5 and TRBJ1-1; 12 bases align to TRBD1. The germline V gene encodes CDR1 MNHEY and CDR2 SVGAGI. The length of the CDR3 is 15 residues. Losses at the gene ends were 10 bases for V and 5 bases for J; bases not matched to a gene: 11.

This chain links TRBV7-3 with TRBJ2-1; D is perhaps TRBD2 (5 bases). Per the germline V gene, CDR1 is SGHTA and CDR2 is FQGTGA. This CDR3 is built from 16 residues. Trimming removed 4 bases from V and 4 bases from J, with 17 bases in between. The CDR3 sequence is CASSSRERTGYNEQFF. In DNA, the CDR3 is TGTGCCAGCAGCTCGAGAGAGCGGACTGGGTACAATGAGCAGTTCTTC.

This chain connects TRBV30 to TRBJ2-7; 8 nucleotides line up with TRBD2. Germline CDR1 reads GTSNPN; CDR2 reads SVGIG (reference sequence). After removal of 2 bases from V and 4 bases from J, the junction contained 7 bases not matched to a gene. This CDR3 comprises 14 residues. The CDR3 DNA sequence: TGTGCCTGGAGTAGTACTAGCGGAGGATACGAGCAGTACTTC. The encoded protein is CAWSSTSGGYEQYF.

The chain uses TRBV6-2 or TRBV6-3 and TRBJ1-2, with D unresolved. CDR1 is MNHEY and CDR2 is SVGEGT in the germline V gene. V was pared by 2 bases and J by 4 bases, with 5 bases between. This CDR3 is built from 12 residues. CDR3 coding DNA: TGTGCCAGCAGTTACGCGGGCTATGGCTACACCTTC. The encoded protein is CASSYAGYGYTF.

The rearrangement links TRBV6-4 to TRBJ2-5; the match to TRBD2 covers 9 bases. Looked up from germline, CDR1 is MRHNA and CDR2 is SNTAGT. The J segment lost 1 base and the V segment lost 2 bases, leaving 8 bases of the junction unmatched. The CDR3 has 17 amino acids. CDR3 sequence reads: CASSDRESGRFQETQYF. CDR3 coding DNA: TGTGCCAGCAGTGACAGGGAAAGCGGGAGGTTCCAAGAGACCCAGTACTTC.

Only a few counts were recorded for this clone. The chain uses TRBV30 and TRBJ2-3, with TRBD2 as a possible D gene (5 bases). Germline-derived CDR1 and CDR2 are GTSNPN and SVGIG (reference sequence). The CDR3 contains 15 residues. Trimming removed 3 bases at V and 2 bases at J, with 15 bases between. The CDR3 coding sequence is TGTGCCTGGAGCACCGGGGTCGGGCCCACAGATACGCAGTATTTT. Its translation is CAWSTGVGPTDTQYF.

V and J are TRBV5-1 and TRBJ2-5; 13 positions agree with TRBD2. The CDR3 totals 14 residues. Per germline, CDR1 SGHRS and CDR2 YFSETQ. V gave up 0 bases and J gave up 9 bases; unmatched junction bases: 2. In nucleotides, the CDR3 is TGCGCCAGCAGCTTGGGGACTAGCGGGAGTCCCCAGTACTTC. Its protein is CASSLGTSGSPQYF.

The CDR3 reads CASSLEISPGNTIYF. CDR3 sequence (DNA): TGTGCCAGCAGCTTAGAAATCTCTCCTGGAAACACCATATATTTT. This chain connects TRBV11-2 to TRBJ1-3; no definite D call. V lost 0 bases and J lost 2, with 8 bases in between. This CDR3 has 15 amino acids. From germline, CDR1 is SGHAT and CDR2 FQNNGV.

This clone was found once. V is TRBV7-2 and J is TRBJ1-2, with 8 bases lining up with TRBD1. Losses at the gene ends were 1 base for V and 9 bases for J; bases not matched to a gene: 7. The CDR3 sequence is 14 residues long. Per germline, CDR1 SGHTA and CDR2 FQGNSA. CDR3 protein: CASSLDRGISSYTF. The DNA of the CDR3 is TGTGCCAGCAGCTTAGACAGGGGGATAAGTAGCTACACCTTC. The full variable domain, with the rest looked up from reference TRBV7-2 and TRBJ1-2, is GAGVSQSPSNKVTEKGKDVELRCDPISGHTALYWYRQSLGQGLEFLIYFQGNSAPDKSGLPSDRFSAERTGGSVSTLTIQRTQQEDSAVYLCASSLDRGISSYTFGSGTRLTVV.

CDR3: CASSLRDRVHEQYF. The CDR3 DNA reads TGTGCCAGCAGTCTCCGGGACAGGGTCCACGAGCAGTACTTC. The gene calls are TRBV6-5 and TRBJ2-7, with 9 bases identical to TRBD1. With V trimmed by 5 bases and J by 5 bases, 7 bases remained unmatched. The CDR3 is 14 amino acids. Germline CDR1 reads MNHEY; CDR2 reads SVGAGI.

V gene TRBV28 combines with J gene TRBJ1-4; D possibly corresponds to TRBD1 (5 bases). V was pared by 2 bases and J by 8 bases, with 9 bases between. Germline loops: CDR1 MDHEN, CDR2 SYDVKM. The CDR3 is made up of 13 amino acids. The CDR3 DNA reads TGTGCCAGCAGTTTACGGACACTAGAAAAACTGTTTTTT. It encodes CASSLRTLEKLFF.

This chain links TRBV19 with TRBJ1-5, with D possibly TRBD1 on 6 matching bases. The CDR3 totals 16 residues. Germline values: CDR1 LNHDA, CDR2 SQIVND (reference sequence). Trimming removed 3 bases from V and 3 bases from J, with 15 bases in between. CDR3 sequence: CASSITTTGSNQPQHF. Here the CDR3 DNA reads TGTGCCAGTAGTATCACGACGACAGGTTCCAATCAGCCCCAGCATTTT.

This rearrangement joins TRBV4-2 to TRBJ1-3; 8 bases fit TRBD1. CDR3 size: 17 residues. Germline loops: CDR1 LGHNA, CDR2 YNFKEQ. V was clipped by 0 bases and J by 4 bases; unmatched bases: 8. CDR3 amino acids: CASSQEYTGGYGNTIYF. CDR3 sequence (DNA): TGTGCCAGCAGCCAAGAATATACAGGGGGGTACGGAAACACCATATATTTT.

The J gene is TRBJ2-3, the V gene TRBV7-9; tentatively, D is TRBD1 (6 bases). With 6 bases removed from V and 4 bases from J, the gap between germline ends came to 17 bases. Germline assignment: CDR1 SEHNR and CDR2 FQNEAQ (reference sequence). The CDR3 is 15 amino acids. The CDR3: CASSPGTRVSDTQYF. In DNA form, the CDR3 reads TGTGCCAGCAGTCCTGGGACAAGGGTATCAGATACGCAGTATTTT.

The V call is TRBV29-1, the J call TRBJ2-5, with D hard to call. This CDR3 contains 12 residues. Per germline, CDR1 SQVTM and CDR2 ANQGSEA. V was cut by 1 base and J by 5 bases, with 8 bases left in between. The CDR3 nucleotides are TGCAGCGTTGAAGGCACCGGGGAGACCCAGTACTTC. Encoded protein: CSVEGTGETQYF. The variable domain in full, with the rest retrieved from reference TRBV29-1 and TRBJ2-5, is SAVISQKPSRDICQRGTSLTIQCQVDSQVTMMFWYRQQPGQSLTLIATANQGSEATYESGFVIDKFPISRPNLTFSTLTVSNMSPEDSSIYLCSVEGTGETQYFGPGTRLLVL.

The chain is built from TRBV19 and TRBJ1-1; 8 bases fit TRBD1. V gave up 5 bases and J gave up 1 base; unmatched junction bases: 6. Per germline, CDR1 LNHDA and CDR2 SQIVND (reference sequence). The CDR3 has 15 residues. DNA of the CDR3: TGTGCCAGTAGTGTTAGAGGGACAGGGAACACTGAAGCTTTCTTT. Its protein product is CASSVRGTGNTEAFF.

This clone has just one count. The rearrangement links TRBV19 to TRBJ1-5; D might be TRBD1 (6 bases). There are 16 residues in the CDR3. CDR1 is LNHDA and CDR2 is SQIVND in the germline V gene (reference sequence). Trimming took off 3 bases at V and 2 bases at J, with 14 bases between the two ends. The CDR3, as DNA: TGTGCCAGTAGTATGGGACAAGTCTTTGGCAATCAGCCCCAGCATTTT. This gives the protein CASSMGQVFGNQPQHF.

This rearrangement joins TRBV5-1 to TRBJ2-2; no reliable D call. Germline assignment: CDR1 SGHRS and CDR2 YFSETQ. V gave up 0 bases and J gave up 3 bases, with 12 bases separating them. The CDR3 totals 16 residues. As DNA, the CDR3 is TGCGCCAGCAGCTTGGCCCTTAGTACCTACACCGGGGAGCTGTTTTTT. Residues: CASSLALSTYTGELFF.

The chain recombines TRBV6-5 with TRBJ2-3, with D unclear. The germline gives CDR1 MNHEY, CDR2 SVGAGI. The CDR3 consists of 13 residues. With 2 bases removed from V and 6 bases from J, the gap between germline ends came to 9 bases. The CDR3 sequence: CASSYDSTDTQYF. The CDR3 region has the DNA TGTGCCAGCAGTTACGACTCTACGGATACGCAGTATTTT.

The chain has TRBV19 and TRBJ2-2, with a tentative D call TRBD2 (5 bases). CDR3 length: 15 amino acids. Per the germline V gene, CDR1 is LNHDA and CDR2 is SQIVND (reference sequence). V was clipped by 2 bases and J by 4 bases, with 11 bases between them. CDR3: CASSIPQEATGELFF. Here the CDR3 DNA reads TGTGCCAGTAGTATACCTCAGGAGGCCACCGGGGAGCTGTTTTTT.

This clone came up a few times. Here the CDR3 DNA reads TGTGCCAGCAGCTCGGACAGGGCTAGCACAGATACGCAGTATTTT. Translation: CASSSDRASTDTQYF. V gene TRBV7-9 combines with J gene TRBJ2-3, with 8 nucleotides matching TRBD1. The V and J ends lost 4 bases and 0 bases, in that order; junction bases with no gene match: 3. Germline V gene lookup returns CDR1 SEHNR and CDR2 FQNEAQ (reference sequence). The CDR3 sequence is 15 residues long.

The V call is TRBV24-1, the J call TRBJ2-1, with TRBD1 matching 9 bases. Germline V gives CDR1 KGHDR, CDR2 SFDVKD. The CDR3 loop spans 16 amino acids. Unmatched junction bases numbered 14, after V lost 5 bases and J lost 10 bases. Here the CDR3 reads CATSAAPGTGLGEQFF. CDR3 nucleotides: TGTGCCACCAGTGCAGCGCCCGGGACAGGGCTGGGAGAGCAGTTCTTC.